These 29 T cell receptor beta chains originate from one sample sequenced in a study of OX40 agonist ivuxolimab in advanced cancers. Libraries were prepared through the immunoSEQ multiplex PCR assay. The clones in this table, taken by TCRdb from immuneACCESS, are in-frame only. Not every clone is retained; where verified, under half of the shortfall comes from an unresolved V gene, and the cause of the rest is unknown. The table for this sample lists tens of thousands of clones; 80% to 85% of them were counted only once. The top ten clonotypes cover 0.95% to 1.2% of the sample. Sequencing was performed on CD4+ or CD8+ T cells sorted from blood, taken in a trial of the OX40 agonist ivuxolimab. The receptors here all came from an adult with an advanced solid tumor such as melanoma, head and neck, liver or kidney cancer.

J is TRBJ2-1 and V is TRBV7-2, with TRBD2 matching over 14 bases. The V gene end was trimmed by 2 bases and the J gene end by 0 bases; junction bases not matched to a gene: 6. CDR1 and CDR2 from the germline V gene are SGHTA and FQGNSA. CDR3 length: 19 amino acids. The CDR3 region is CASSLWGLAGASSYNEQFF. CDR3 DNA: TGTGCCAGCAGCTTATGGGGACTAGCGGGGGCTAGCTCCTACAATGAGCAGTTCTTC. Based on the CDR3 plus reference TRBV7-2 and TRBJ2-1, the full variable domain is GAGVSQSPSNKVTEKGKDVELRCDPISGHTALYWYRQSLGQGLEFLIYFQGNSAPDKSGLPSDRFSAERTGGSVSTLTIQRTQQEDSAVYLCASSLWGLAGASSYNEQFFGPGTRLTVL.

V gene TRBV2 combines with J gene TRBJ2-3; D unresolved. V was pared by 7 bases and J by 0 bases, with 14 bases between. This CDR3 is built from 15 residues. CDR1 is SNHLY, CDR2 FYNNEI, per germline. DNA for the CDR3: TGTGCCAGCACCGTAACAGTCGGGAGCACAGATACGCAGTATTTT. The encoded protein is CASTVTVGSTDTQYF.

The chain links TRBV18 to TRBJ1-2; D unclear. V gave up 2 bases and J gave up 7 bases, with 14 bases separating them. The CDR3 covers 14 residues. In germline, CDR1 is KGHSH, CDR2 LQKENI. The CDR3 region is CASSPSDPSIGYTF. In DNA, the CDR3 is TGTGCCAGCTCACCATCCGATCCTTCTATTGGCTACACCTTC.

The V and J genes are TRBV5-1 and TRBJ2-1, with 7 nucleotides matching TRBD1. CDR3 size: 14 residues. Germline CDR1 is SGHRS and CDR2 is YFSETQ. J lost 8 bases, V lost 4 bases, and 9 bases had no gene match. This chain's CDR3 is CASSLGTDGDEQFF. DNA for the CDR3: TGCGCCAGCAGCCTTGGGACAGACGGCGATGAGCAGTTCTTC.

The chain uses TRBV4-3 and TRBJ2-2, with 8 bases aligning to TRBD2. V shed 4 bases and J 5 bases; nucleotides not matched to a gene: 9. The CDR3 is made up of 16 amino acids. Germline values: CDR1 LGHNA, CDR2 YSLEER. CDR3 sequence: CASSLWPGGQTGELFF. Written as DNA, the CDR3 is TGCGCCAGCAGCCTTTGGCCGGGGGGGCAGACCGGGGAGCTGTTTTTT.

V is TRBV30 and J is TRBJ2-3, with unresolved D. This CDR3 has 11 residues. Germline assignment: CDR1 GTSNPN and CDR2 SVGIG (reference sequence). With 1 base removed from V and 4 bases from J, the gap between germline ends came to 3 bases. The CDR3 DNA follows: TGTGCCTGGAGTGCCCCAGATACGCAGTATTTT. Its protein product is CAWSAPDTQYF.

The gene calls are TRBV27 and TRBJ2-2; 8 bases agree with TRBD1. This CDR3 is 16 amino acids long. V lost 3 bases to trimming and J lost 6 bases; unmatched junction nucleotides: 9. Germline V CDR1 and CDR2: MNHEY, SMNVEV (reference sequence). Written as DNA, the CDR3 is TGTGCCAGCAGTTTTGGAGGCAGGGGGCGCGCCGGGGAGCTGTTTTTT. Translated, it gives CASSFGGRGRAGELFF.

This clone was recorded only once. The chain's CDR3 is CASSSTHRAVDTEAFF. The CDR3 DNA sequence: TGTGCCAGCAGTTCAACCCACCGGGCCGTGGACACTGAAGCTTTCTTT. The rearrangement uses TRBV7-9 and TRBJ1-1; D is unresolved. CDR3 length equals 16 residues. Trimming took off 6 bases at V and 3 bases at J, with 20 bases between the two ends. The germline V gene encodes CDR1 SEHNR and CDR2 FQNEAQ (reference sequence).

This clone occurred once. The CDR3 DNA reads as TGCGCCAGCAGCTTGGTGGAGCCGGGCGGGGAGCTGTTTTTT. Its protein product is CASSLVEPGGELFF. V usage is TRBV5-1 and J usage is TRBJ2-2; no firm D call. The CDR3 runs to 14 residues. CDR1 SGHRS and CDR2 YFSETQ come from the germline V gene. The V and J ends lost 0 bases and 7 bases respectively, with 10 bases between them.

The rearrangement links TRBV13 to TRBJ2-3, with D unresolved. The V end was cut by 1 base, the J end by 0 bases, with 17 bases between. Germline lookup yields CDR1 PRHDT and CDR2 FYEKMQ (reference sequence). The CDR3 extends over 18 amino acids. CDR3 sequence reads: CASSLATPKGTSTDTQYF. CDR3 bases: TGTGCCAGCAGCTTAGCCACCCCCAAGGGAACTAGCACAGATACGCAGTATTTT.

The chain has TRBV7-2 and TRBJ1-3, with 7 bases aligning to TRBD1. Germline V gives CDR1 SGHTA, CDR2 FQGNSA. The J segment lost 3 bases and the V segment lost 2 bases, leaving 4 bases of the junction unmatched. The CDR3 loop spans 15 amino acids. This chain's CDR3 is CASSLNPGGGNTIYF. CDR3 DNA: TGTGCCAGCAGCTTAAACCCAGGGGGTGGAAACACCATATATTTT.

The chain has TRBV28 and TRBJ2-6; D is possibly TRBD1 or TRBD2 (6 bases each). CDR1 and CDR2 (germline): MDHEN, SYDVKM. The CDR3 spans 16 residues. Trimming cost V 6 bases and J 4 bases, with 16 bases left between them. CDR3: CASRGTGARGANVLTF. The CDR3 DNA reads as TGTGCCAGCAGAGGGACGGGGGCGCGAGGGGCCAACGTCCTGACTTTC. Full variable domain (outside the CDR3, taken from reference TRBV28 and TRBJ2-6): DVKVTQSSRYLVKRTGEKVFLECVQDMDHENMFWYRQDPGLGLRLIYFSYDVKMKEKGDIPEGYSVSREKKERFSLILESASTNQTSMYLCASRGTGARGANVLTFGAGSRLTVL.

The rearrangement joins TRBV5-6 to TRBJ2-7; 7 bases align to TRBD1. The CDR3 length is 14 residues. V was clipped by 0 bases and J by 6 bases; unmatched bases: 6. Germline CDR1 reads SGHDT; CDR2 reads YYEEEE. CDR3 residues: CASSLEIDRVEQYF. As DNA, the CDR3 is TGTGCCAGCAGCTTGGAGATAGACAGGGTCGAGCAGTACTTC.

The V and J genes are TRBV7-3 and TRBJ2-2; TRBD1 aligns across 11 bases. V was pared by 4 bases and J by 6 bases, with 1 base of the junction left unmatched. The CDR3 consists of 14 residues. Germline values: CDR1 SGHTA, CDR2 FQGTGA. The CDR3 here is CASSSGQGAGELFF. The DNA of the CDR3 is TGTGCCAGCAGCTCGGGACAGGGGGCCGGGGAGCTGTTTTTT.

This clone appeared once. This chain connects TRBV9 to TRBJ2-3; 7 nucleotides line up with TRBD2. Germline lookup yields CDR1 SGDLS and CDR2 YYNGEE. V trimming: 4 bases; J trimming: 2 bases; junction bases outside the gene matches: 16. The length of the CDR3 is 18 residues. This CDR3 reads CASSTTGGGRDPTDTQYF. The DNA of the CDR3 is TGTGCCAGCAGCACCACTGGTGGGGGGAGGGACCCCACAGATACGCAGTATTTT.

The chain uses TRBV9 and TRBJ2-1; 12 nucleotides line up with TRBD1. The germline CDR1 and CDR2 sequences are SGDLS and YYNGEE. V lost 6 bases, J lost 6 bases, and 19 bases stayed unmatched. CDR3 size: 19 residues. CDR3 nucleotides: TGTGCCAGCACCCCTCGGCCATTCCAGGGACAGGGGGCGCCCAATGAGCAGTTCTTC. Translated: CASTPRPFQGQGAPNEQFF.

This clone was detected a few times. This chain connects TRBV29-1 to TRBJ1-1; tentative D call: TRBD1 (5 bases). Germline V gene lookup returns CDR1 SQVTM and CDR2 ANQGSEA. V lost 3 bases, J lost 7 bases, and 9 bases lay in between. This CDR3 is built from 11 residues. Here the CDR3 DNA reads TGCAGCGTTGATCACAGGAATGAAGCTTTCTTT. Translating it yields CSVDHRNEAFF.

The genes are TRBV10-3 and TRBJ1-1; 7 positions agree with TRBD1. The trim removed 2 bases at V and 10 bases at J, leaving 13 bases unmatched. CDR1 is ENHRY, CDR2 SYGVKD, per germline. The CDR3 loop spans 15 amino acids. CDR3 in amino acids: CAISEKQGRETGAFF. CDR3 DNA sequence: TGTGCCATCAGTGAGAAACAGGGGAGGGAAACCGGAGCTTTCTTT.

The genes are TRBV5-4 and TRBJ1-2, with 9 positions matching TRBD1. Germline-derived CDR1 and CDR2 are SGHNT and YYREEE (reference sequence). The CDR3 is 14 residues long. Trimming cost V 4 bases and J 5 bases; bases outside gene matches: 6. This CDR3 reads CASSPRDRAYGYTF. The DNA of the CDR3 is TGTGCCAGCAGCCCCCGGGACAGGGCGTATGGCTACACCTTC.

This chain joins TRBV11-2 and TRBJ2-2; D may be TRBD2 (7 bases). CDR1 and CDR2 (germline): SGHAT, FQNNGV. The CDR3 covers 15 residues. V was trimmed by 6 bases and J by 7 bases, leaving 18 bases between them. CDR3 sequence reads: CASRRTGGSIGELFF. The CDR3 nucleotides are TGTGCCAGCAGGAGGACGGGGGGCTCGATCGGGGAGCTGTTTTTT.

The chain links TRBV5-1 to TRBJ1-1; a weak D match, TRBD1 (6 bases). The V gene's germline CDR1 is SGHRS and CDR2 YFSETQ. The CDR3 consists of 15 residues. V shed 2 bases and J shed 1 base, with 12 bases lying between them. CDR3 bases: TGCGCCAGCAGCTTAGGATCGACAGGGAACACTGAAGCTTTCTTT. Residues: CASSLGSTGNTEAFF.

In its sample, this clone was seen a few times. The rearrangement links TRBV4-1 to TRBJ1-1; unclear D gene. CDR3 length equals 15 residues. Trimming removed 1 base at V and 0 bases at J, with 9 bases between. CDR1 MGHRA and CDR2 YSYEKL come from the germline V gene. CDR3 residues: CASSQVRRMNTEAFF. The CDR3 DNA sequence: TGCGCCAGCAGCCAAGTAAGGAGGATGAACACTGAAGCTTTCTTT.

This sequence joins TRBV11-3 and TRBJ2-2, with 8 bases fitting TRBD1. The CDR3 is 15 amino acids. V dropped 5 bases and J dropped 5; count of bases not matched to a gene: 7. Germline CDR1 reads SGHNT; CDR2 reads YENEEA. The chain's CDR3 is CASSPRTGRTGELFF. The DNA of the CDR3 is TGTGCCAGCAGCCCGAGGACAGGGAGGACCGGGGAGCTGTTTTTT. The variable domain in full, with the rest retrieved from reference TRBV11-3 and TRBJ2-2, is EAGVVQSPRYKIIEKKQPVAFWCNPISGHNTLYWYLQNLGQGPELLIRYENEEAVDDSQLPKDRFSAERLKGVDSTLKIQPAELGDSAVYLCASSPRTGRTGELFFGEGSRLTVL.

V usage is TRBV11-3 and J usage is TRBJ2-1; weak D call: TRBD1 (6 bases). The CDR3 consists of 15 residues. CDR1 and CDR2 from the germline V gene are SGHNT and YENEEA. Trimming left V 5 bases short and J 0 bases short, with 11 bases between. As DNA, the CDR3 is TGTGCCAGCAGCCTAAACAGGGACTCCTACAATGAGCAGTTCTTC. This translates into CASSLNRDSYNEQFF.

The chain has TRBV6-5 and TRBJ1-2; 8 bases agree with TRBD1. The CDR3 runs to 14 residues. The germline gives CDR1 MNHEY, CDR2 SVGAGI. Losses at the gene ends were 5 bases for V and 4 bases for J; bases not matched to a gene: 6. The CDR3 nucleotides are TGTGCCAGCAGTCCAGGGGGCAGCCTCTATGGCTACACCTTC. Its translation: CASSPGGSLYGYTF.

CDR3 coding DNA: TGTGCCAGCAGCCAACGCCATGCGGCTTTCTTT. This gives the protein CASSQRHAAFF. The gene calls are TRBV11-3 and TRBJ1-1; D not resolved. V was clipped by 5 bases and J by 11 bases, with 12 bases between them. The CDR3 contains 11 residues. CDR1 SGHNT and CDR2 YENEEA come from the germline V gene.

J is TRBJ2-1 and V is TRBV30; a weak D match, TRBD2 (7 bases). The ends were cut back, 2 bases at V and 2 bases at J, with 13 bases in the middle. CDR3 length: 15 amino acids. CDR1 and CDR2 from the germline V gene are GTSNPN and SVGIG (reference sequence). The CDR3 DNA sequence: TGTGCCTGGAGTAATAGGGGGACTACCTACAATGAGCAGTTCTTC. Translation: CAWSNRGTTYNEQFF.

This clone appeared a few times. The chain is built from TRBV5-4 and TRBJ2-7, with a weak D call TRBD2 (7 bases). The CDR3 is 15 amino acids. Trimming took 1 base from V and 6 from J, leaving 17 bases between them. Germline V gene sequence: CDR1 SGHNT, CDR2 YYREEE (reference sequence). The CDR3, as DNA: TGTGCCAGCAGCTTGAACTGGGGGGGGGCCGGCGAGCAGTACTTC. It yields the protein CASSLNWGGAGEQYF.

The chain uses TRBV7-3 and TRBJ2-1; 8 positions agree with TRBD2. The V and J ends lost 5 bases and 4 bases, in that order; junction bases with no gene match: 7. The CDR3 is 15 residues long. Germline CDR1 reads SGHTA; CDR2 reads FQGTGA. The CDR3 sequence is CASSPLGGEYNEQFF. For the CDR3, the DNA is TGTGCCAGCAGCCCCCTCGGGGGGGAGTACAATGAGCAGTTCTTC.